The 17 T cell receptor beta chains reported below all come from one sample, sequenced in a study of shared clonotypes between healthy human individuals. Sequencing used immunoSEQ multiplex PCR; TCRdb keeps in-frame clones, though not all of them. The sample includes roughly 1,000,000 clones, around 82% of them seen just once. Sequenced: memory CD4+ T cells from PBMCs. Subset here: CD45RA-negative fraction. The receptors were sampled from a man between 18 and 35 years old in good health. Some clones in this sample may be carry-over from other donors' samples.

The chain uses TRBV14 and TRBJ1-2, with D possibly being TRBD1 (5 bases). Trimming removed 1 base from V and 6 bases from J, with 9 bases in between. The CDR3 has 13 residues. Germline CDR1 reads SGHDN; CDR2 reads FVKESK. The CDR3 region has the DNA TGTGCCAGCAGCCAAGTGGGGCTTGATGGCTACACCTTC. Translating gives CASSQVGLDGYTF.

The DNA of the CDR3 is TGCGCCAGCAGCTTGGTTTCCGCAGGGGCCGGGGAGCTGTTTTTT. Translating it yields CASSLVSAGAGELFF. The chain carries TRBV5-1 and TRBJ2-2, with D perhaps TRBD1 (6 bases). The CDR3 length is 15 residues. The ends were cut back, 0 bases at V and 6 bases at J, with 12 bases in the middle. Germline V lookup: CDR1 SGHRS, CDR2 YFSETQ.

The rearrangement links TRBV18 to TRBJ1-2; D is undetermined. The germline gives CDR1 KGHSH, CDR2 LQKENI. V was shortened by 3 bases and J by 4 bases, with 21 bases between the two germline ends. The CDR3 runs to 17 residues. The CDR3 DNA is TGTGCCAGCTCACCCCTCGACCGATTAGGGTCTATCTATGGCTACACCTTC. This sequence encodes CASSPLDRLGSIYGYTF.

The CDR3 region has the DNA TGCGCCAGCAGCTCGGAAACAGGGGCTGGCTACACCTTC. As protein: CASSSETGAGYTF. The chain links TRBV5-1 to TRBJ1-2, with 7 bases matching TRBD1. Germline values: CDR1 SGHRS, CDR2 YFSETQ. The V gene end was trimmed by 3 bases and the J gene end by 7 bases; junction bases not matched to a gene: 6. This CDR3 spans 13 amino acids.

Note on this clone: At the DNA level, this CDR3 is encoded by other sequences in the same sample as well. This chain connects TRBV5-1 to TRBJ2-3; no clear D gene. The germline gives CDR1 SGHRS, CDR2 YFSETQ. V lost 2 bases and J lost 5, with 3 bases in between. The CDR3 spans 11 residues. CDR3 protein: CASSFGDTQYF. The CDR3 coding sequence is TGCGCCAGCAGCTTTGGAGATACGCAGTATTTT.

The chain carries TRBV7-2 and TRBJ2-5, with D possibly being TRBD1 (5 bases). CDR1 and CDR2 (germline): SGHTA, FQGNSA. This CDR3 spans 15 amino acids. Trimming stripped 5 bases from V and 6 bases from J, with 19 bases between. CDR3 in amino acids: CASSPGVTAKQTQYF. The CDR3 nucleotides are TGTGCCAGCAGCCCCGGCGTGACAGCCAAGCAGACCCAGTACTTC.

The gene calls are TRBV6-1 and TRBJ2-7, with D possibly being TRBD2 (6 bases). Germline V gives CDR1 MNHNS, CDR2 SASEGT. V lost 1 base and J 3 bases, leaving 10 bases between the germline ends. The CDR3 runs 14 residues. The CDR3 sequence is CASSEGLAYYEQYF. CDR3 DNA sequence: TGTGCCAGCAGTGAAGGGCTAGCGTACTACGAGCAGTACTTC.

The chain joins TRBV5-6 to TRBJ2-1, with D perhaps TRBD2 (6 bases). Germline CDR1 reads SGHDT; CDR2 reads YYEEEE. V gave up 3 bases and J gave up 5 bases, with 15 bases separating them. The CDR3 has 15 amino acids. The CDR3 nucleotides are TGTGCCAGCAGCTGGGTAGCGGAAAGGGACAATGAGCAGTTCTTC. Protein product: CASSWVAERDNEQFF.

The rearrangement joins TRBV5-1 to TRBJ2-3; D remains unclear. Germline values: CDR1 SGHRS, CDR2 YFSETQ. This CDR3 contains 16 residues. The germline V and J ends were trimmed by 4 bases and 0 bases, with 15 bases remaining between them. The CDR3 spells CASSRALSRSTDTQYF. The DNA of the CDR3 is TGCGCCAGCAGCCGGGCCCTTTCACGTAGCACAGATACGCAGTATTTT. Full variable domain (missing parts from reference TRBV5-1 and TRBJ2-3): KAGVTQTPRYLIKTRGQQVTLSCSPISGHRSVSWYQQTPGQGLQFLFEYFSETQRNKGNFPGRFSGRQFSNSRSEMNVSTLELGDSALYLCASSRALSRSTDTQYFGPGTRLTVL.

The chain has TRBV12-5 and TRBJ2-5, with no clear D. CDR3 length equals 15 residues. Trimming took 1 base from V and 2 from J, leaving 11 bases between them. Germline V gene data show CDR1 as LGHNT and CDR2 as FRNRAP. CDR3 nucleotides: TGTGCTAGTGGTTTGGGTTCCGGTCTACAAGAGACCCAGTACTTC. It encodes CASGLGSGLQETQYF.

V and J are TRBV18 and TRBJ2-3; maybe TRBD1 (6 bases). The CDR3 length is 17 residues. Trimming stripped 0 bases from V and 0 bases from J, with 13 bases between. Germline V gene sequence: CDR1 KGHSH, CDR2 LQKENI. CDR3 nucleotide sequence: TGTGCCAGCTCACCACCGGTAGGGGGACCTAGCACAGATACGCAGTATTTT. Residues: CASSPPVGGPSTDTQYF.

The chain carries TRBV29-1 and TRBJ2-1, with TRBD2 matching 12 bases. Germline V lookup: CDR1 SQVTM, CDR2 ANQGSEA. There are 15 residues in the CDR3. The CDR3 bases are TGCTCCACCCGGCGACTAGCGGGAGCCTACAATGAGCAGTTCTTC. Translating it yields CSTRRLAGAYNEQFF.

This clone was observed a few times. The genes are TRBV2 and TRBJ1-1; D is unclear. Trimming took off 0 bases at V and 2 bases at J, with 7 bases between the two ends. Germline CDR1 reads SNHLY; CDR2 reads FYNNEI. The CDR3 is made up of 14 amino acids. The CDR3 bases are TGTGCCAGCAGTGAAGCCAACAGAAACACTGAAGCTTTCTTT. Amino acid sequence: CASSEANRNTEAFF. The full variable domain, rest sourced from reference TRBV2 and TRBJ1-1, is EPEVTQTPSHQVTQMGQEVILRCVPISNHLYFYWYRQILGQKVEFLVSFYNNEISEKSEIFDDQFSVERPDGSNFTLKIRSTKLEDSAMYFCASSEANRNTEAFFGQGTRLTVV.

The chain joins TRBV30 to TRBJ2-1; 10 bases agree with TRBD1. V trimming: 8 bases; J trimming: 14 bases; junction bases outside the gene matches: 9. This CDR3 spans 11 amino acids. Per germline, CDR1 GTSNPN and CDR2 SVGIG (reference sequence). The CDR3 DNA sequence: TGTGCCGCGATGAAGGGACAGGGGAAGTTCTTC. Residues: CAAMKGQGKFF.

This clone was counted a few times. A read error is the likely source, as a far larger clone sits one nucleotide away. V gene TRBV28 combines with J gene TRBJ1-4; D is uncertain. The germline gives CDR1 MDHEN, CDR2 SYDVKM. The ends were cut back, 6 bases at V and 0 bases at J, with 2 bases in the middle. CDR3 length: 12 residues. CDR3 sequence: CASRSTNEKLFF. The CDR3, as DNA: TGTGCCAGCAGGTCAACTAATGAAAAACTGTTTTTT.

The rearrangement links TRBV6-6 to TRBJ2-5; 9 nucleotides line up with TRBD2. The V gene's germline CDR1 is MNHNY and CDR2 SVGAGI (reference sequence). The J segment lost 3 bases and the V segment lost 0 bases, leaving 5 bases of the junction unmatched. The CDR3 runs 16 residues. The CDR3 DNA is TGTGCCAGCAGTTACTCTGGCGGGAGGGCCAAAGAGACCCAGTACTTC. Amino acid sequence: CASSYSGGRAKETQYF.

The rearrangement links TRBV6-1 to TRBJ1-2; D perhaps matches TRBD1 (5 bases). Between the trimmed V and J ends, which lost 8 bases and 2 bases, there was a span of 15 bases. This CDR3 region has 14 residues. Looked up from germline, CDR1 is MNHNS and CDR2 is SASEGT. The CDR3 spells CASFSLRQNYGYTF. The CDR3, as DNA: TGTGCCAGCTTTTCCCTCAGACAGAACTATGGCTACACCTTC.